This TCR beta chain was captured in a study of untreated major depressive disorder. General observations from the study: Compared with controls, depressed patients showed more TRBV05-01 (Vbeta 5.1) usage in CD4+ T cells.

From germline, CDR1 is SNHLY and CDR2 FYNNEI. V was shortened by 7 bases and J by 0 bases, with 9 bases between the two germline ends. The CDR3 runs to 14 residues. The data were produced by immunoSEQ multiplex PCR, yet TCRdb's version contains in-frame clones alone and is incomplete. Of approximately 25,000 clones listed, 91% are singletons. Details on this clone: Its antigen remains unidentified.

The source of this sequence is a woman aged 25 to 45 with major depressive disorder. Input material: CD4+ T cells from PBMCs. This sequence joins TRBV2 and TRBJ2-2; D ambiguous. CDR3 DNA sequence: TGTGCCAGCATACGACTTTCGAACACCGGGGAGCTGTTTTTT. Its translation: CASIRLSNTGELFF.